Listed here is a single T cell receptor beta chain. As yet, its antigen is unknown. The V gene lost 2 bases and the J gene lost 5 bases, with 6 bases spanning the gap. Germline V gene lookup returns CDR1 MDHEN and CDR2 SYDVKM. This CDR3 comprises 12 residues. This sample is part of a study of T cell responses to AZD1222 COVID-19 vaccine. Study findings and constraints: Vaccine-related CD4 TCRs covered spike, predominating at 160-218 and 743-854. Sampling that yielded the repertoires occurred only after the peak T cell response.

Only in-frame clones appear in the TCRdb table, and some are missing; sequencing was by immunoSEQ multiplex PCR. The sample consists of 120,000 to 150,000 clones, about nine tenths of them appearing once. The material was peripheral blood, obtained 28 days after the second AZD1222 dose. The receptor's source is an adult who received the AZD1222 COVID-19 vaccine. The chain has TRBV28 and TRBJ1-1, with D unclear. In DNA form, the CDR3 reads TGTGCCAGCAGTTTAGGCCGGACTGAAGCTTTCTTT. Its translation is CASSLGRTEAFF.